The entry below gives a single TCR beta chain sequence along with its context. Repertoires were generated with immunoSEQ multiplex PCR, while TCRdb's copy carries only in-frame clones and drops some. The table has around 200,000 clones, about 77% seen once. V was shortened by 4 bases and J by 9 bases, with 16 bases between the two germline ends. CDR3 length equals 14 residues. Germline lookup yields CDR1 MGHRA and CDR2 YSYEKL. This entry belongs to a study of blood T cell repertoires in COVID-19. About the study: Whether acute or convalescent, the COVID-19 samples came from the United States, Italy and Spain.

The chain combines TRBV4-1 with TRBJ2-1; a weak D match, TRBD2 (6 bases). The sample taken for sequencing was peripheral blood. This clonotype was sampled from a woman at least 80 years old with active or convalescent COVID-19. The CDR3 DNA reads TGCGCCAGCAGCCGCGGGGCGGGGTGGAGTGAGCAGTTCTTC. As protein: CASSRGAGWSEQFF.